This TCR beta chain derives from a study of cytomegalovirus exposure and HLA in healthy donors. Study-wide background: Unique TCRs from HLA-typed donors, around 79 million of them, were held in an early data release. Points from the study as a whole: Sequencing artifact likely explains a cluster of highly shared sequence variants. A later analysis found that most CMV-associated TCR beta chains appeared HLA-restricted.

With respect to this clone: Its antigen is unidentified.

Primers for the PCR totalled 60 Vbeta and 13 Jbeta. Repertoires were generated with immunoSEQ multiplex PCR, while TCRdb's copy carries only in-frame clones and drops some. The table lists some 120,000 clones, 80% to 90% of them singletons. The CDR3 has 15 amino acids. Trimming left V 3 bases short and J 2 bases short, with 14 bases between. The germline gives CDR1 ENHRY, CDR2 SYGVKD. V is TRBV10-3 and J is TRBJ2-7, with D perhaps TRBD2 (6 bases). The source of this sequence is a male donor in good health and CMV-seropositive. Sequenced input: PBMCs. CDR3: CAISDLADVTYEQYF. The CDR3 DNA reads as TGTGCCATCAGTGATTTAGCGGACGTGACCTACGAGCAGTACTTC.